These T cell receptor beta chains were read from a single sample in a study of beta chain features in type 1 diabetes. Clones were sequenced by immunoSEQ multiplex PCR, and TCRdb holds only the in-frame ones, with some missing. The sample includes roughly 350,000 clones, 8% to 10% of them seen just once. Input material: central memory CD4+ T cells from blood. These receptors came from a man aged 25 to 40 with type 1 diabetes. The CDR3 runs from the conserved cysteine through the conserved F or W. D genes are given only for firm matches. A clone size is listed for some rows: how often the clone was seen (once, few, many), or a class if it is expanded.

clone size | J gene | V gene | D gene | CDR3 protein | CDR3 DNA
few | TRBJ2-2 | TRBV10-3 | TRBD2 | CASFSTSGSNTGELFF | TGTGCCAGTTTTTCAACTAGCGGGAGCAACACCGGGGAGCTGTTTTTT
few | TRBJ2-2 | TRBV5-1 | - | CASSFEGTGELFF | TGCGCCAGCAGCTTCGAGGGGACCGGGGAGCTGTTTTTT
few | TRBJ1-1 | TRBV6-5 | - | CASSYARGNTEAFF | TGTGCCAGCAGTTACGCGAGGGGGAACACTGAAGCTTTCTTT
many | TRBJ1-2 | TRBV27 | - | CASSLGRGYGYTF | TGTGCCAGCAGTTTAGGGAGGGGCTATGGCTACACCTTC
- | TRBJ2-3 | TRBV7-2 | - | CASSLRAERDTQYF | TGTGCCAGCAGCTTACGGGCGGAGAGAGATACGCAGTATTTT
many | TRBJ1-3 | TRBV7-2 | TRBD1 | CASSADRAGNTIYF | TGTGCCAGCAGCGCGGACAGGGCTGGAAACACCATATATTTT
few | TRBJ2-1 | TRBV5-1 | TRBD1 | CASSLATAGGNEQFF | TGCGCCAGCAGCTTGGCAACGGCAGGGGGCAATGAGCAGTTCTTC
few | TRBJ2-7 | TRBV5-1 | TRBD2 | CASSSSGRVPYEQYF | TGCGCCAGCAGCAGTAGCGGGAGGGTCCCCTACGAGCAGTACTTC
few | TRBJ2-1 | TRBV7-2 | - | CASSWSPTRSYNEQFF | TGTGCCAGCAGCTGGTCCCCGACTCGCTCCTACAATGAGCAGTTCTTC
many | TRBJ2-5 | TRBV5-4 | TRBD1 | CASSLPGGGETQYF | TGTGCCAGCAGTCTACCAGGGGGCGGGGAGACCCAGTACTTC
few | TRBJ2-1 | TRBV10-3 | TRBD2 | CASLIPGTSQFF | TGTGCCAGCCTCATTCCGGGGACTAGTCAGTTCTTC
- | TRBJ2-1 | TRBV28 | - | CASTVRAANEQFF | TGTGCCAGCACTGTTAGGGCTGCCAATGAGCAGTTCTTC
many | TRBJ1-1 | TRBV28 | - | CASGYPEAFF | TGTGCCAGCGGGTACCCCGAAGCTTTCTTT
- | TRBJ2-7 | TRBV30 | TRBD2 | CAWSLGLAPTYEQYF | TGTGCCTGGAGCCTAGGACTAGCGCCAACCTACGAGCAGTACTTC
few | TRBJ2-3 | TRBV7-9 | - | CASSLSGYSTDTQYF | TGTGCCAGCAGCCTGAGCGGTTATAGCACAGATACGCAGTATTTT
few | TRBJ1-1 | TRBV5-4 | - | CASSFEERRASNTEAFF | TGTGCCAGCAGCTTCGAAGAGAGGCGGGCATCGAACACTGAAGCTTTCTTT
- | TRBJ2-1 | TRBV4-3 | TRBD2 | CASSPRSPRGAGDHNEQFF | TGCGCCAGCAGCCCTCGAAGTCCCCGAGGGGCGGGAGACCACAATGAGCAGTTCTTC
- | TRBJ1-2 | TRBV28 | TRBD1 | CASSATGLKRDGYTF | TGTGCCAGCAGTGCGACAGGGCTAAAGCGAGATGGCTACACCTTC
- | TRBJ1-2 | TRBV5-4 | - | CASSSSSVYGYTF | TGTGCCAGCAGCTCCTCTTCAGTGTATGGCTACACCTTC
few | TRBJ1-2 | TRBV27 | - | CASSLREDYGYTF | TGTGCCAGCAGTTTACGGGAAGACTATGGCTACACCTTC
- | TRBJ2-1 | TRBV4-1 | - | CASSQARRGGLSSSYNEQFF | TGCGCCAGCAGCCAAGCTCGAAGGGGAGGACTGTCGAGCTCCTACAATGAGCAGTTCTTC
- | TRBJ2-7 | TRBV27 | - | CASSLSGPTYEQYF | TGTGCCAGCAGTTTATCGGGACCCACCTACGAGCAGTACTTC
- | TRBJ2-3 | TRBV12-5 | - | CASGLVRTSSTDTQYF | TGTGCTAGTGGTTTGGTACGAACCTCTAGCACAGATACGCAGTATTTT
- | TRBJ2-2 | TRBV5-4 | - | CASSLSDTGELFF | TGTGCCAGCAGCTTATCCGACACCGGGGAGCTGTTTTTT
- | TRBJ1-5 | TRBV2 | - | CASSEDSMWNQPQHF | TGTGCCAGCAGTGAGGACAGTATGTGGAATCAGCCCCAGCATTTT
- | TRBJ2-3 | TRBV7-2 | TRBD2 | CASSLTRTSVNTQYF | TGTGCCAGCAGCTTAACCCGGACTAGCGTGAATACGCAGTATTTT
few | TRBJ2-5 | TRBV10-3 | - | CAISEVPDPIGTQYF | TGTGCCATCAGTGAGGTACCGGACCCCATTGGGACCCAGTACTTC
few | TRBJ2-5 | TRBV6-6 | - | CASSYQGETQYF | TGTGCCAGCAGTTACCAAGGAGAGACCCAGTACTTC
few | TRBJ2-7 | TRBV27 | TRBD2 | CASSLTGTRLYEQYF | TGTGCCAGCAGTCTGACCGGGACTAGACTCTACGAGCAGTACTTC
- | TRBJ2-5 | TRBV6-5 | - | CASSYNTETQYF | TGTGCCAGCAGTTACAACACGGAGACCCAGTACTTC
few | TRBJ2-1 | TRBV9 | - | CASSVGTTTSQFF | TGTGCCAGCAGCGTAGGGACAACGACTAGTCAGTTCTTC
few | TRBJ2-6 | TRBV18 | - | CASSRGQGGSGANVLTF | TGTGCCAGCTCCCGCGGACAGGGAGGGTCTGGGGCCAACGTCCTGACTTTC
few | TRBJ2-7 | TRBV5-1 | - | CASSPDRDWGYEQYF | TGCGCCAGCAGCCCGGACCGGGACTGGGGATACGAGCAGTACTTC
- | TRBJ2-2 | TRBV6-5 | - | CASTVNTGELFF | TGTGCCAGCACAGTGAACACCGGGGAGCTGTTTTTT
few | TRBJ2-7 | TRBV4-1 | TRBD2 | CASSYSASGSYEQYF | TGCGCCAGCAGCTATTCGGCTAGCGGCTCCTACGAGCAGTACTTC
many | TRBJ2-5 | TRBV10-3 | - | CAISESGAGKETQYF | TGTGCCATCAGTGAGTCCGGCGCCGGTAAAGAGACCCAGTACTTC
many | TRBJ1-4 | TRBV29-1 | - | CSVLDPINEKLFF | TGCAGCGTTCTTGACCCGATTAATGAAAAACTGTTTTTT
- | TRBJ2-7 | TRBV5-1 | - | CASSLDSPYEQYF | TGCGCCAGCAGCTTGGACAGCCCATACGAGCAGTACTTC
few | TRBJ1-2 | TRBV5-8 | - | CASSLAQGPYGYTF | TGTGCCAGCAGCTTGGCCCAGGGACCATATGGCTACACCTTC
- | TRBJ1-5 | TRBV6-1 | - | CASRQTGNQPQHF | TGTGCCAGCAGGCAGACAGGAAATCAGCCCCAGCATTTT
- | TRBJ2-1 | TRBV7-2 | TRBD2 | CASKPGRASGEQFF | TGTGCCAGCAAGCCCGGGAGGGCCAGTGGTGAGCAGTTCTTC
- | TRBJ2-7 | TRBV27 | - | CASSYSESAYEQYF | TGTGCCAGCAGTTACTCGGAAAGTGCCTACGAGCAGTACTTC
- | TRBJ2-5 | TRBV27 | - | CASSLGGFKWETQYF | TGTGCCAGCAGTTTAGGGGGATTCAAGTGGGAGACCCAGTACTTC
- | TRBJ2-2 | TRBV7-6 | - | CASSFRDTGELFF | TGTGCCAGCAGCTTTAGGGACACCGGGGAGCTGTTTTTT
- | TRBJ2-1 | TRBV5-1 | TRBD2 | CASSNPSTAGVEQFF | TGCGCCAGCAGCAACCCTTCCACAGCGGGAGTTGAGCAGTTCTTC
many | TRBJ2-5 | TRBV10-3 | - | CAIGTAQETQYF | TGTGCCATCGGGACTGCGCAAGAGACCCAGTACTTC
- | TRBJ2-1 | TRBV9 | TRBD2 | CASSGSSGRAGNNEQFF | TGTGCCAGCAGCGGAAGTAGCGGGAGGGCCGGGAACAATGAGCAGTTCTTC
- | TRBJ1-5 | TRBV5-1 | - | CASSSSFNQPQHF | TGCGCCAGCAGCTCATCCTTCAATCAGCCCCAGCATTTT
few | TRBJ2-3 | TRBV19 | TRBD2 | CASRLSGRATDTQYF | TGTGCCAGTAGACTTAGCGGGAGGGCCACAGATACGCAGTATTTT
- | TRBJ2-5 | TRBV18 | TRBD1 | CASSLLVQGAGEQYF | TGTGCCAGCTCACTCCTGGTTCAGGGGGCAGGGGAGCAGTACTTC
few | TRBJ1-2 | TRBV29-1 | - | CSVAGRLRVGGYTF | TGCAGCGTTGCCGGCCGGCTCCGCGTGGGAGGCTACACCTTC